These 3 T cell receptor beta chains came from one sample sequenced in a study of breast tumors, draining lymph nodes, adjacent tissues. TCRdb processed the multiplex PCR reads anew with MiXCR; each CDR3 protein has one entry. The sample includes around 230,000 distinct CDR3 sequences, approximately 36% of them seen just once. Axillary draining lymph nodes of breast cancer patients supplied the node samples. The specimen sequenced was axillary lymph node tissue. These receptor sequences come from a female donor with breast cancer. Some clones in this sample may be carry-over from other donors' samples.

The chain employs TRBV9 and TRBJ2-7; perhaps TRBD1 as D (5 bases). V lost 5 bases and J lost 6, with 21 bases in between. Germline V lookup: CDR1 SGDLS, CDR2 YYNGEE. This CDR3 region has 15 residues. CDR3 amino acids: CASSARAGLVGEQYF. As DNA, the CDR3 is TGTGCCAGCAGTGCTAGGGCAGGGCTCGTAGGCGAGCAGTACTTC. The full variable domain, rest sourced from reference TRBV9 and TRBJ2-7, is DSGVTQTPKHLITATGQRVTLRCSPRSGDLSVYWYQQSLDQGLQFLIQYYNGEERAKGNILERFSAQQFPDLHSELNLSSLELGDSALYFCASSARAGLVGEQYFGPGTRLTVT.

A note on this clonotype: This sequence may be a read error, since a much larger clone differs from it by one base. J is TRBJ2-5 and V is TRBV12-3 or TRBV12-4, with 9 bases identical to TRBD2. CDR3 length: 13 residues. V shed 3 bases, J shed 9 bases, and the junction held 5 bases outside the gene matches. In DNA form, the CDR3 reads TGTGCCAGCAGTTTCGGTAGCGGGGGAGCCCAGTACTTC. It translates to CASSFGSGGAQYF.

The chain uses TRBV28 and TRBJ1-2; TRBD1 matches 9 bases. Germline V gives CDR1 MDHEN, CDR2 SYDVKM. The CDR3 has 15 residues. V gave up 5 bases and J gave up 7 bases; unmatched junction bases: 11. CDR3 nucleotide sequence: TGTGCCAGCAGTCCCTTACAGGGGGCAGTGGGTGGCTACACCTTC. Amino acids: CASSPLQGAVGGYTF.